The 23 T cell receptor beta chains listed next were all sequenced from one sample in a study of blood T cell repertoires in COVID-19 (TCRdb year 2020). The library was made by the immunoSEQ multiplex PCR assay. TCRdb took this table from immuneACCESS and kept in-frame rearrangements with V and J called. Such tables lack part of the clones; where checked against another copy, unresolved V genes explain under half of the gap, and the rest is unexplained. Counted in this sample were tens of thousands of clones; 88% of them appeared once. Approximately 4.6% of the sample belongs to the ten largest clones. The source material was peripheral blood. These receptors were obtained from a human donor in a cohort sampled during active COVID-19.

The CDR3 nucleotides read TGTGCCAGTAGCGACAACCGGGACACGGGCTTAAATCAGCCCCAGCATTTT. The encoded protein is CASSDNRDTGLNQPQHF. V gene TRBV19 combines with J gene TRBJ1-5; a weak D match, TRBD1 (6 bases). Looked up from germline, CDR1 is LNHDA and CDR2 is SQIVND (reference sequence). This CDR3 comprises 17 residues. The germline V and J ends were trimmed by 6 bases and 4 bases, with 22 bases remaining between them.

Only a few counts were recorded for this clone. The chain links TRBV7-8 to TRBJ2-2; 8 nucleotides agree with TRBD2. With 5 bases clipped from V and 4 bases from J, the junction kept 15 bases outside the gene matches. The CDR3 extends over 18 amino acids. The germline CDR1 and CDR2 sequences are SGHVS and FQNEAQ. The chain's CDR3 is CASSPFGGGSKFTGELFF. The CDR3 nucleotides are TGTGCCAGCAGCCCTTTCGGGGGGGGATCGAAATTCACCGGGGAGCTGTTTTTT.

This sequence joins TRBV15 and TRBJ2-3; D is possibly TRBD1 (6 bases). Germline values: CDR1 LNHNV, CDR2 YYDKDF (reference sequence). The CDR3 extends over 16 amino acids. Trimming removed 4 bases from V and 0 bases from J, with 14 bases in between. The CDR3 coding sequence is TGTGCCACCAGCAATGAGGACAGAGCTAGCACAGATACGCAGTATTTT. Translating it yields CATSNEDRASTDTQYF.

This clone was seen a handful of times. The rearrangement joins TRBV3-1 (or the pseudogene TRBV3-2) to TRBJ2-3; D possibly corresponds to TRBD2 (5 bases). The CDR3 totals 15 residues. Looked up from germline, CDR1 is LGHDT and CDR2 is YNNKEL (reference sequence). V gave up 0 bases and J gave up 3 bases, with 10 bases separating them. This CDR3 reads CASSQESGGTDTQYF. CDR3 nucleotides: TGTGCCAGCAGCCAAGAGTCCGGCGGGACAGATACGCAGTATTTT.

The gene calls are TRBV2 and TRBJ1-6; 8 bases align to TRBD1. Losses at the gene ends were 10 bases for V and 5 bases for J; bases not matched to a gene: 10. Germline values: CDR1 SNHLY, CDR2 FYNNEI. This CDR3 is 15 amino acids long. CDR3 amino acids: CATNPDRGNNSPLHF. Written as DNA, the CDR3 is TGTGCCACAAATCCAGACAGGGGCAATAATTCACCCCTCCACTTT.

The rearrangement joins TRBV2 to TRBJ1-5; a possible D gene is TRBD1 (5 bases). Germline assignment: CDR1 SNHLY and CDR2 FYNNEI. Trimming pared 1 base from V and 2 bases from J, leaving 12 bases between. The length of the CDR3 is 16 residues. The CDR3 DNA follows: TGTGCCAGCAGTGAAGGCACGGGGGTGGGCAATCAGCCCCAGCATTTT. The encoded protein is CASSEGTGVGNQPQHF.

DNA for the CDR3: TGTGCCAGTAGAGATGGAGAAAACACTGAAGCTTTCTTT. Protein: CASRDGENTEAFF. This rearrangement joins TRBV19 to TRBJ1-1, with D hard to call. Germline CDR1 and CDR2: LNHDA and SQIVND (reference sequence). The CDR3 spans 13 residues. Trimming left V 6 bases short and J 2 bases short, with 10 bases between.

This clone occurred a few times. For the CDR3, the DNA is TGTGCCAGCAGCCGACAGTCTGCAACTAATGAAAAACTGTTTTTT. Its translation: CASSRQSATNEKLFF. The chain joins TRBV4-2 to TRBJ1-4; D might be TRBD1 (5 bases). Deletions cut 4 bases from V and 0 bases from J, with 9 bases between. The germline gives CDR1 LGHNA, CDR2 YNFKEQ. The length of the CDR3 is 15 residues.

A few counts support this clone. The junction shows a germline mismatch at one end, possibly a read error. The chain has TRBV12-5 and TRBJ1-5, with 9 bases lining up with TRBD1. This CDR3 is 12 amino acids long. Germline CDR1 is LGHNT and CDR2 is FRNRAP. CDR3 coding DNA: TGTGCTAGTGGTTTAGACTCCGGGACAGGGATTTTT. This gives the protein CASGLDSGTGIF.

J is TRBJ2-5 and V is TRBV5-1, with 7 bases that match TRBD1. CDR1 and CDR2 from the germline V gene are SGHRS and YFSETQ. With 4 bases clipped from V and 5 bases from J, the junction kept 11 bases outside the gene matches. This CDR3 is built from 15 residues. The CDR3 here is CASSTADRSEETQYF. The CDR3 coding sequence is TGCGCCAGCAGCACCGCGGACAGGTCGGAGGAGACCCAGTACTTC.

This sequence joins TRBV19 and TRBJ1-6, with D uncertain. Per the germline V gene, CDR1 is LNHDA and CDR2 is SQIVND (reference sequence). The CDR3 totals 12 residues. V was trimmed by 3 bases and J by 8 bases, leaving 5 bases between them. CDR3 protein: CASSIVDSPLHF. In DNA form, the CDR3 reads TGTGCCAGTAGTATTGTAGATTCACCCCTCCACTTT.

The J gene is TRBJ1-4, the V gene TRBV3-1 (or the pseudogene TRBV3-2), with D possibly being TRBD1 (5 bases). CDR1 and CDR2 (germline): LGHDT, YNNKEL (reference sequence). This CDR3 region has 15 residues. V was clipped by 4 bases and J by 8 bases, with 17 bases between them. Here the CDR3 reads CASSRRVPAGEKLFF. The CDR3 DNA sequence: TGTGCCAGCAGCCGCCGGGTTCCTGCAGGGGAAAAACTGTTTTTT.

The chain links TRBV6-5 to TRBJ1-1, with D maybe TRBD1 (6 bases). The CDR3 is 13 residues long. Germline assignment: CDR1 MNHEY and CDR2 SVGAGI. Deletions cut 8 bases from V and 0 bases from J, with 10 bases between. The CDR3 is CASLRGMNTEAFF. DNA for the CDR3: TGTGCCAGCCTTAGGGGGATGAACACTGAAGCTTTCTTT.

V usage is TRBV27 and J usage is TRBJ1-6, with 7 bases that match TRBD1. The germline CDR1 and CDR2 sequences are MNHEY and SMNVEV (reference sequence). The CDR3 covers 15 residues. The ends lost 6 bases at V and 3 bases at J; junction bases unmatched: 5. CDR3 protein: CASSPRQGYNSPLHF. The CDR3 region has the DNA TGTGCCAGCAGCCCTCGACAGGGCTATAATTCACCCCTCCACTTT.

The chain combines TRBV7-3 with TRBJ2-2, with D hard to call. V was shortened by 5 bases and J by 0 bases, with 7 bases between the two germline ends. Germline values: CDR1 SGHTA, CDR2 FQGTGA. CDR3 size: 14 residues. CDR3 amino acids: CASSTHSNTGELFF. The CDR3 DNA sequence: TGTGCCAGCAGCACCCACTCGAACACCGGGGAGCTGTTTTTT.

J is TRBJ2-3 and V is TRBV5-4, with TRBD2 matching over 7 bases. Germline V gives CDR1 SGHNT, CDR2 YYREEE (reference sequence). This CDR3 comprises 15 residues. The V and J ends lost 4 bases and 2 bases, in that order; junction bases with no gene match: 7. CDR3 sequence: CASSPVGGDTDTQYF. Written as DNA, the CDR3 is TGTGCCAGCAGCCCGGTGGGGGGGGACACAGATACGCAGTATTTT.

This clone has a single count. The chain joins TRBV29-1 to TRBJ2-5, with TRBD1 identical over 7 bases. V trimming: 6 bases; J trimming: 2 bases; junction bases outside the gene matches: 6. The germline V gene has CDR1 SQVTM and CDR2 ANQGSEA. The CDR3 is made up of 13 amino acids. CDR3 sequence: CSVRQGSQETQYF. The CDR3 nucleotides are TGCAGCGTGAGACAGGGATCTCAAGAGACCCAGTACTTC. Together with reference TRBV29-1 and TRBJ2-5, the CDR3 gives the full variable domain: SAVISQKPSRDICQRGTSLTIQCQVDSQVTMMFWYRQQPGQSLTLIATANQGSEATYESGFVIDKFPISRPNLTFSTLTVSNMSPEDSSIYLCSVRQGSQETQYFGPGTRLLVL.

This chain joins TRBV5-8 and TRBJ1-4; D possibly corresponds to TRBD1 (5 bases). This CDR3 has 16 residues. Trimming left V 5 bases short and J 4 bases short, with 18 bases between. Germline values: CDR1 SGHTS, CDR2 YDEGEE. The CDR3 DNA sequence: TGTGCCAGCAGTCGCGGAGGGACGGGGATTAATGAAAAACTGTTTTTT. It codes for CASSRGGTGINEKLFF. The entire variable domain, with the rest obtained from reference TRBV5-8 and TRBJ1-4, is as follows: EAGVTQSPTHLIKTRGQQATLRCSPISGHTSVYWYQQALGLGLQFLLWYDEGEERNRGNFPPRFSGRQFPNYSSELNVNALELEDSALYLCASSRGGTGINEKLFFGSGTQLSVL.

The chain employs TRBV7-6 and TRBJ2-5; TRBD2 aligns across 11 bases. From germline, CDR1 is SGHVS and CDR2 FNYEAQ. V lost 3 bases and J lost 5; bases outside the gene matches: 8. The CDR3 covers 16 residues. The CDR3 reads CASSLGTSGSGETQYF. CDR3 bases: TGTGCCAGCAGCTTGGGAACTAGCGGGAGTGGTGAGACCCAGTACTTC.

The CDR3 region is CASSQATGIKGGYTF. The CDR3 DNA reads TGTGCCAGCAGCCAAGCCACAGGGATCAAAGGGGGCTACACCTTC. The rearrangement links TRBV4-2 to TRBJ1-2; tentative D call: TRBD1 (6 bases). The germline CDR1 and CDR2 sequences are LGHNA and YNFKEQ. V was shortened by 1 base and J by 8 bases, with 17 bases between the two germline ends. The CDR3 totals 15 residues.

The DNA of the CDR3 is TGTGCCAGCAGCTCTCAGGGGGGAGAAAAACTGTTTTTT. It encodes CASSSQGGEKLFF. This sequence joins TRBV7-9 and TRBJ1-4; 7 bases fit TRBD1. With V trimmed by 4 bases and J by 8 bases, 4 bases remained unmatched. This CDR3 region has 13 residues. Looked up from germline, CDR1 is SEHNR and CDR2 is FQNEAQ (reference sequence).

The rearrangement joins TRBV14 to TRBJ1-6; TRBD1 matches 7 bases. The CDR3 consists of 15 residues. CDR1 SGHDN and CDR2 FVKESK come from the germline V gene. V dropped 2 bases and J dropped 7; count of bases not matched to a gene: 5. For the CDR3, the DNA is TGTGCCAGCAGCCAATCGTTAGGGGGCAATTCACCCCTCCACTTT. This encodes CASSQSLGGNSPLHF. Looking up the rest from reference TRBV14 and TRBJ1-6 gives the full variable domain: EAGVTQFPSHSVIEKGQTVTLRCDPISGHDNLYWYRRVMGKEIKFLLHFVKESKQDESGMPNNRFLAERTGGTYSTLKVQPAELEDSGVYFCASSQSLGGNSPLHFGNGTRLTVT.

The chain couples TRBV7-8 to TRBJ1-5; possibly TRBD1 for D (6 bases). There are 15 residues in the CDR3. The germline CDR1 and CDR2 sequences are SGHVS and FQNEAQ. V lost 5 bases and J lost 3, with 14 bases in between. CDR3 loop: CASSPQGGDNQPQHF. For the CDR3, the DNA is TGTGCCAGCAGCCCTCAAGGGGGAGACAATCAGCCCCAGCATTTT.